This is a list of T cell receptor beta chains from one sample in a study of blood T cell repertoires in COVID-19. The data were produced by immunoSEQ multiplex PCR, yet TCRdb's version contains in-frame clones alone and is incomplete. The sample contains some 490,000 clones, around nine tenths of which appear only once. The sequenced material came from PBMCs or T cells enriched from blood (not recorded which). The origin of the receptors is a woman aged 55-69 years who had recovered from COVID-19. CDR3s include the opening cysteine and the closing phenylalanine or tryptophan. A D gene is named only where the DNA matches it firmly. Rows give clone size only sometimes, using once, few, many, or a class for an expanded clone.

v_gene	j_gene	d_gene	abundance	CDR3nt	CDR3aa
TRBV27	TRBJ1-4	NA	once	TGTGCCAGCAGTGTCCGGGGGGCAACTAATGAAAAACTGTTTTTT	CASSVRGATNEKLFF
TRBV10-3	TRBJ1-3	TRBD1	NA	TGTGCCATCAGTGGGGACAGCTCTGGAAACACCATATATTTT	CAISGDSSGNTIYF
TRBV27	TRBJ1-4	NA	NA	TGTGCCAGCCCGGGAGTTCGAAGGGCAACTAATGAAAAACTGTTTTTT	CASPGVRRATNEKLFF
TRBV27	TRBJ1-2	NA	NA	TGTGCCAGCAGTTTGTTACAGGGTCGAAACTATGGCTACACCTTC	CASSLLQGRNYGYTF
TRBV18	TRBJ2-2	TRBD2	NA	TGTGCCAGCTCACGAAAGGGACTAGCGGGAAGAACAATGGCCGGGGAGCTGTTTTTT	CASSRKGLAGRTMAGELFF
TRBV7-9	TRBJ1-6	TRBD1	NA	TGTGCCAGCAGCCAAATTTACAGGGGATCCTATAATTCACCCCTCCACTTT	CASSQIYRGSYNSPLHF
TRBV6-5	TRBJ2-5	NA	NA	TGTGCCAGCAGAAATCCCGGGAGCGGGACCCAGTACTTC	CASRNPGSGTQYF
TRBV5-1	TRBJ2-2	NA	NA	TGCGCCAGCAGCTTGGGACAGATGAACACCGGGGAGCTGTTTTTT	CASSLGQMNTGELFF
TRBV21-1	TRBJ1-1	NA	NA	TGTGCCAGCAGGACCGGGACAGGGGAGAACACTGAAGCTTTCTTT	CASRTGTGENTEAFF
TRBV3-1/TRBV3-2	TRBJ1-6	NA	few	TGTGCCAGCAGCCTGGCGGGGGGCGCATATAATTCACCCCTCCACTTT	CASSLAGGAYNSPLHF
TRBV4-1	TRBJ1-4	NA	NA	TGCGCCAGCAGCTCACAGGAGGGGTTTGAAAAACTGTTTTTT	CASSSQEGFEKLFF
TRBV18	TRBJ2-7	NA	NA	TGTGCCAGCTCACCTAGTTCCGGGGGATACTTGTCCTACGAGCAGTACTTC	CASSPSSGGYLSYEQYF
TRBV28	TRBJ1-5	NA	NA	TGTGCCAGCAGTCCCCAAGGGCAGGGTGATCAGCCCCAGCATTTT	CASSPQGQGDQPQHF
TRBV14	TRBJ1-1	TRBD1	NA	TGTGCCAGCAAGGGGACAGGGACCATGAACACTGAAGCTTTCTTT	CASKGTGTMNTEAFF
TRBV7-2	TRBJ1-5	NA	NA	TGTGCCAGCAGCTGGCGGGCGGGGGGAGATAGCAATCAGCCCCAGCATTTT	CASSWRAGGDSNQPQHF
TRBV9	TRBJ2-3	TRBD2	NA	TGTGCCAGCAGCCGGACTAGCGGGGGGGCGACAGATACGCAGTATTTT	CASSRTSGGATDTQYF
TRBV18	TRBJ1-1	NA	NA	TGTGCCAGCTCACCCGACAAAGTTCGGACTCAAGCTTTCTTT	CASSPDKVRTQAFF
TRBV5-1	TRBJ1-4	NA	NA	TGCGCCAGCAGCTTTCAGGCAAGGGGCGAAAAACTGTTTTTT	CASSFQARGEKLFF
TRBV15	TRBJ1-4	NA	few	TGTGCCACCAGCAGAGGGGGGGATGGAACTAATGAAAAACTGTTTTTT	CATSRGGDGTNEKLFF
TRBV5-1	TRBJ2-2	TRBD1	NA	TGCGCCAGCAGCACCGGACAGGGGAACACCGGGGAGCTGTTTTTT	CASSTGQGNTGELFF
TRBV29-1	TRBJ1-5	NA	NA	TGCAGCGTTATCGACAGAGTTGGACAGCCCCAGCATTTT	CSVIDRVGQPQHF
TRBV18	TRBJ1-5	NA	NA	TGTGCCAGCTCACCCGACCCCGCAGGGGCAGGACAGCCCCAGCATTTT	CASSPDPAGAGQPQHF
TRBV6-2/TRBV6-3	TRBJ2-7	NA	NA	TGTGCCAGCAGTTACTCGGGGACATACATCTCCTACGAGCAGTACTTC	CASSYSGTYISYEQYF
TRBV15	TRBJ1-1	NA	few	TGTGCCTCGACACTAGGGTTGGACACTGAAGCTTTCTTT	CASTLGLDTEAFF
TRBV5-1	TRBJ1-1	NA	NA	TGCGCCAGCAGCTTGGATCCAGGAATGAACACTGAAGCTTTCTTT	CASSLDPGMNTEAFF
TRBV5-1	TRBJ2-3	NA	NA	TGCGCCAGCAGCCAAACCTACACAGATACGCAGTATTTT	CASSQTYTDTQYF
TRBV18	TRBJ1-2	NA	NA	TGTGCCAGCTCACCCCGGGAGGACTATGGCTACACCTTC	CASSPREDYGYTF
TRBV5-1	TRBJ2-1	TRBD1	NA	TGCGCCAGCAGCTTGGGAGGGACAGAACGCTACAATGAGCAGTTCTTC	CASSLGGTERYNEQFF
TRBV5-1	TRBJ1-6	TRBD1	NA	TGCGCCAGCAGCTCGGGACAGCCAAATTCACCCCTCCACTTT	CASSSGQPNSPLHF
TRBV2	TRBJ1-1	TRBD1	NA	TGTGCCAGCAGTGAAACCTCGAGGACAGGGTATTTCGAAGCTTTCTTT	CASSETSRTGYFEAFF
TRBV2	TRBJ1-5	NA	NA	TGTGCCAGCAGTGGTCAGTTTAATCAGCCCCAGCATTTT	CASSGQFNQPQHF
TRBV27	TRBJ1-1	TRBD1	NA	TGTGCCAGCAGTTCGACAGGGTTGGAAGCTTTCTTT	CASSSTGLEAFF
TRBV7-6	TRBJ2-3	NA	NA	TGTGCCAGCAGCTTAGTGGCGGGGGCCCAGACAGATACGCAGTATTTT	CASSLVAGAQTDTQYF
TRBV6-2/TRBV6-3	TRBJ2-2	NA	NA	TGTGCCAGCAGTTACCAGACCGGGGAGCTGTTTTTT	CASSYQTGELFF
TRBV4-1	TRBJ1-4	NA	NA	TGCGCCAGCAGCCAATCGGCACTAAAAAGACTTAATGAAAAACTGTTTTTT	CASSQSALKRLNEKLFF
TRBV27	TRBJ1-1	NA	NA	TGTGCCAGCAGTTTGGCAGGGATGAACACTGAAGCTTTCTTT	CASSLAGMNTEAFF
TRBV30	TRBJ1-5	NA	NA	TGTGCCTGGAGTGCAGGGACACTCATCAATCAGCCCCAGCATTTT	CAWSAGTLINQPQHF
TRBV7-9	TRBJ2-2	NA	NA	TGTGCCAGCAGCTCTCAGGGGAGCACCGGGGAGCTGTTTTTT	CASSSQGSTGELFF
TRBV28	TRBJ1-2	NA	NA	TGTGCCAGCAGTTTAGCTAAACATGGCTACACCTTC	CASSLAKHGYTF
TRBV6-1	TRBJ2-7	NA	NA	TGTGCCAGCAGTGAAGCCGGGACTGCCACCTCCTACGAGCAGTACTTC	CASSEAGTATSYEQYF
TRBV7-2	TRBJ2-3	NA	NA	TGTGCCAGCAGCCTATTTTCGGATACGCAGTATTTT	CASSLFSDTQYF
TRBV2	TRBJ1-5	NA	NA	TGTGCCAGCAGCCCTCCTACAGGGAAGGATCAGCCCCAGCATTTT	CASSPPTGKDQPQHF
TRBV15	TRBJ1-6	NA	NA	TGTGCCACCAGCAGAGCCGGGGAGGGTTCACCCCTCCACTTT	CATSRAGEGSPLHF
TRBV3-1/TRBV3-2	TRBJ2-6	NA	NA	TGTGCCAGCAGCCCGAGGATCGCTGCTGGGGCCAACGTCCTGACTTTC	CASSPRIAAGANVLTF
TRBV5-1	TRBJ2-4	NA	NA	TGCGCCAGCAGCTTGGTTCCACAGGAAATTCAGTACTTC	CASSLVPQEIQYF
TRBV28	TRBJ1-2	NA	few	TGTGCCAGCAGCTCCCCCCGGACAGCTAACTATGGCTACACCTTC	CASSSPRTANYGYTF
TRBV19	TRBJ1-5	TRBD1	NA	TGTGCCAGTAGTAACCGGCCAACTAGGGGGCTGAGTGGTAGCAATCAGCCCCAGCATTTT	CASSNRPTRGLSGSNQPQHF
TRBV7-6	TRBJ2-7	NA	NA	TGTGCCAGCAGCTTAGGGAGGGGTGCAGGGAGCGAGCAGTACTTC	CASSLGRGAGSEQYF
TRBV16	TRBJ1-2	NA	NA	TGTGCCAGCAGCGACGTCGGGCAGGGGAATTTCGTCGGCTACACCTTC	CASSDVGQGNFVGYTF
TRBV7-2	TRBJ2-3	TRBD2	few	TGTGCCAGCAGGGACCGGACTAGCCTGAGCCTAGATACGCAGTATTTT	CASRDRTSLSLDTQYF